This passage covers 4 T cell receptor beta chains from one sample sequenced in a study of cytomegalovirus exposure and HLA in healthy donors. Here immunoSEQ multiplex PCR was the method, and the copy in TCRdb shows in-frame clones only, minus some. This table holds 250,000 to 400,000 clones, approximately 91% found once. Sequencing was performed on PBMCs. These receptors were taken from a man aged 25-45 years in good health and CMV-seronegative.

The J gene is TRBJ2-5, the V gene TRBV12-5, with D uncertain. Per germline, CDR1 LGHNT and CDR2 FRNRAP. The V end lost 6 bases, the J end lost 5 bases, and 10 bases lay between the germline ends. The CDR3 consists of 12 residues. The CDR3 here is CASGRLEETQYF. CDR3 sequence (DNA): TGTGCTAGTGGACGTTTGGAGGAGACCCAGTACTTC.

This clone was recorded once. V usage is TRBV18 and J usage is TRBJ1-2; TRBD1 matches 7 bases. This CDR3 spans 14 amino acids. V lost 3 bases and J lost 2; bases outside the gene matches: 3. Germline V CDR1 and CDR2: KGHSH, LQKENI. DNA of the CDR3: TGTGCCAGCTCACCGAGACAGGGCAACTATGGCTACACCTTC. This encodes CASSPRQGNYGYTF.

This clone was seen more than once but under ten times. V and J are TRBV6-1 and TRBJ2-2; 8 nucleotides line up with TRBD1. V shed 7 bases, J shed 3 bases, and the junction held 1 base outside the gene matches. Per germline, CDR1 MNHNS and CDR2 SASEGT. The CDR3 contains 13 residues. CDR3 region: CASTRGHTGELFF. DNA of the CDR3: TGTGCCAGCACCAGGGGGCACACCGGGGAGCTGTTTTTT.

The rearrangement links TRBV6-1 to TRBJ2-5, with a possible D match to TRBD2 (6 bases). Germline V gives CDR1 MNHNS, CDR2 SASEGT. This CDR3 region has 15 residues. The V end lost 7 bases, the J end lost 5 bases, and 20 bases lay between the germline ends. The CDR3 DNA reads as TGTGCCAGCACCCTGGGAAGGGGAGGAGGGGAGACCCAGTACTTC. Its translation is CASTLGRGGGETQYF.